The sequence of this TCR beta chain was determined in a study of blood T cell repertoires in COVID-19 (dated by TCRdb to 2019 to 2021). Regarding the research as a whole: Samples covering the acute and convalescent phases of COVID-19 were provided by collaborators in the United States, Italy and Spain. The prospective study material was composed of cDNA or gDNA derived from T cells, B-cell-depleted T cells, or PBMCs. Subjects who had been exposed to COVID-19, were actively infected with it, or had recovered from it provided the deeply sampled blood TCRbeta repertoires that made up the dataset. The repertoires were released in a freely available public database meant as a resource for research on the immune response to SARS-CoV-2. The samples were drawn from the first 160 participants of the ongoing ImmuneRACE study and from some 1,300 subjects provided by 6 global collaborators. The sample metadata nearly always contained a de-identified subject ID, COVID-19 status, age in years and sex. HLA class I and class II types, where available, came from metadata supplied by the sample provider rather than from assay-based typing.

On the study overall, not on this receptor specifically: The amount of clinical and demographic metadata varied by source and participant and was provided uncurated.

About this clone: It lacks a known antigen. Qualities for individual bases were not recorded, and no much larger clone is one base off.

Each collaborating institution followed its own protocols to collect whole blood in K2EDTA tubes. Collaborator samples were shipped for TCRbeta analysis as frozen whole blood, isolated PBMCs, or DNA extracted from either sample type. The CDR3 has 13 amino acids, counting the end cysteine and phenylalanine. The entry retains the CDR3 DNA only, 39 bases that are in frame from base 1. The germline V and J ends show losses of 3 bases and 7 bases respectively, and no gene match explains 3 bases of the junction. TCRbeta CDR3 regions were amplified from genomic DNA by means of the immunoSEQ Assay, a bias-controlled multiplex PCR. Per the original workflow: Within the assay, amplification of reference gene primers was used to estimate how many nucleated cells each sample contained. Sequence reads were collapsed and filtered to measure the absolute abundance of every unique TCRbeta CDR3 rearrangement. For each sample, productive Simpson clonality was calculated as the square root of Simpson's diversity index over productive rearrangements. The clones in this table, taken by TCRdb from immuneACCESS, are in-frame only. Not every clone is retained; where verified, under half of the shortfall comes from an unresolved V gene, and the cause of the rest is unknown. That table is the source of V, J and clone size, and D and trimming were worked out from the DNA. This sample is represented by about 87,000 clones; about 79% of them were singletons. The ten top clones hold around 4.4% of the sample.

This receptor was obtained from a woman between 50 and 59 years old with acute or convalescent COVID-19. The sequenced sample consisted of peripheral blood. This chain joins TRBV12-3 or TRBV12-4 to TRBJ1-1; TRBD1 matches 9 bases in the middle. The DNA reads as follows: TGTGCCAGCAGTTTTGTGGACAGGGGTGAAGCTTTCTTT. Translation gives CASSFVDRGEAFF.